These T cell receptor beta chains were read from a single sample in a study of blood T cell repertoires in COVID-19. This table comes from immunoSEQ multiplex PCR, and its TCRdb copy is limited to in-frame clones, with some not included. The table has roughly 95,000 clones, roughly 82% seen once. The specimen was peripheral blood. Receptors were obtained from a man older than 75 with acute or convalescent COVID-19. Both conserved end residues are part of each CDR3. D genes are given only for firm matches.

CDR3 length | D gene | V gene | CDR3 protein
15 | TRBD1 | TRBV27 | CASSFGQGVHSPLHF
14 | - | TRBV18 | CASSRATGNTEAFF
15 | TRBD1 | TRBV28 | CASSSRTGEPHGYTF
15 | TRBD1 | TRBV4-3 | CASSSQGEEREKLFF
10 | - | TRBV10-1 | CAITRPGQFF
15 | - | TRBV3-1/TRBV3-2 | CASSRLAGADQPQHF
12 | - | TRBV2 | CASRDSTGELFF
14 | - | TRBV10-1 | CASSDPGRSTEAFF
15 | TRBD2 | TRBV27 | CASSLVAGGSDTQYF
13 | - | TRBV19 | CASSRNQDTEAFF
16 | TRBD1 | TRBV25-1 | CASSELRTGAQETQYF
14 | - | TRBV11-3 | CASSAAWGVNEQFF
17 | TRBD1 | TRBV5-1 | CASSLETGQGALNTIYF
12 | - | TRBV7-9 | CASSLDTYEQYF
18 | - | TRBV23-1 | CASSQRGRGICYNSPLHF
11 | - | TRBV12-3/TRBV12-4 | CASSPGTEAFF
16 | TRBD1 | TRBV29-1 | CSVARDSGVTNEKLFF
15 | - | TRBV15 | CATSRGLQVGDTQYF
13 | TRBD1 | TRBV5-4 | CASSSGQGQPQHF
16 | - | TRBV7-9 | CASSLGLGQADQPQHF
17 | TRBD2 | TRBV7-2 | CASSLHRTSGANNEQFF
15 | TRBD1 | TRBV14 | CASSHRQGARNTIYF
15 | - | TRBV6-2/TRBV6-3 | CASSYDAREGYEQYF
14 | - | TRBV11-2 | CASSHLADFGEQYF
11 | - | TRBV11-2 | CASPVLGIQYF
14 | TRBD1 | TRBV6-5 | CASSLTGGNTEAFF
14 | - | TRBV7-2 | CASSLAGVKETQYF
15 | TRBD2 | TRBV24-1 | CATSDSGGGLETQYF
15 | TRBD1 | TRBV5-6 | CASSFYGTGAYEQYF
16 | TRBD1 | TRBV18 | CASSPYGTGSGTEAFF
14 | TRBD2 | TRBV28 | CASSRSGGRDTQYF
15 | - | TRBV7-8 | CASSLNRGNYNEQFF
14 | - | TRBV28 | CASSSYRVGDTQYF
16 | - | TRBV11-2 | CASSVTQGVRTDTQYF
9 | - | TRBV20-1 | CSARGGYTF
14 | - | TRBV5-6 | CASIPGGAVGEQYF
13 | TRBD1 | TRBV5-1 | CASSGTGQNEQFF
17 | - | TRBV10-2 | CASSEQSGAKEGGTQYF
14 | - | TRBV5-4 | CASSLDRKNYGYTF